A single sample gave rise to the 25 T cell receptor beta chains below, sequenced in a study of PD-1 blockade in classical Hodgkin lymphoma. Measured with immunoSEQ multiplex PCR; TCRdb has only the in-frame clones, and not every one. The sample yields around 10,000 clones, approximately 80% seen once. Patients all relapsed after autologous stem cell transplantation, and there was variation in brentuximab vedotin exposure. The input for sequencing was peripheral blood mononuclear cells (PBMCs), taken before the second cycle of nivolumab. These TCRs come from a human donor with classical Hodgkin lymphoma.

This chain joins TRBV10-3 and TRBJ2-5, with D possibly matching TRBD2 (6 bases). There are 14 residues in the CDR3. The germline gives CDR1 ENHRY, CDR2 SYGVKD. With 6 bases removed from V and 4 bases from J, the gap between germline ends came to 15 bases. The CDR3 sequence: CAIRPSSGGETQYF. The CDR3 nucleotides read TGTGCCATCAGACCCAGTAGCGGAGGAGAGACCCAGTACTTC.

The J gene is TRBJ2-2, the V gene TRBV9; either TRBD1 or TRBD2 may supply D (5 bases each). Germline assignment: CDR1 SGDLS and CDR2 YYNGEE. The ends were cut back, 6 bases at V and 5 bases at J, with 14 bases in the middle. The CDR3 totals 14 residues. DNA of the CDR3: TGTGCCAGCACGGTCGGGGCTGGGACCGGGGAGCTGTTTTTT. It codes for CASTVGAGTGELFF.

The CDR3 loop is CAWNKPRTGNPANYGYTF. In nucleotides, the CDR3 is TGTGCCTGGAATAAACCACGGACAGGGAACCCAGCTAACTATGGCTACACCTTC. This chain links TRBV30 with TRBJ1-2; TRBD1 matches 8 bases. V trimming: 4 bases; J trimming: 0 bases; junction bases outside the gene matches: 16. Germline-derived CDR1 and CDR2 are GTSNPN and SVGIG (reference sequence). The CDR3 is 18 residues long.

This clone is a singleton in its sample. This sequence joins TRBV28 and TRBJ2-1; TRBD1 might be the D (6 bases). The CDR3 covers 17 residues. V was trimmed by 3 bases and J by 3 bases, leaving 18 bases between them. Germline CDR1 MDHEN, CDR2 SYDVKM. The CDR3 region has the DNA TGTGCCAGCAGTTTCCTCTCATCCCGGGGACACTACAATGAGCAGTTCTTC. Translated, it gives CASSFLSSRGHYNEQFF.

The chain has TRBV6-1 and TRBJ1-1; D is unclear. This CDR3 comprises 15 residues. From germline, CDR1 is MNHNS and CDR2 SASEGT. Trimming stripped 3 bases from V and 0 bases from J, with 11 bases between. The CDR3 DNA is TGTGCCAGCAGTGAGAAGAGGGTAATGAACACTGAAGCTTTCTTT. It specifies CASSEKRVMNTEAFF.

The V gene is TRBV7-9, the J gene TRBJ2-3; D tentatively reads TRBD1 or TRBD2 (6 bases each). The CDR3 is 15 amino acids. Germline V gene lookup returns CDR1 SEHNR and CDR2 FQNEAQ (reference sequence). V dropped 4 bases and J dropped 2 bases, with 13 bases sitting between them. CDR3 coding DNA: TGTGCCAGCAGCTACCACGGGGGCCACACAGATACGCAGTATTTT. As protein: CASSYHGGHTDTQYF.

The V gene is TRBV6-1, the J gene TRBJ2-1; 10 nucleotides align to TRBD2. Germline-derived CDR1 and CDR2 are MNHNS and SASEGT. Trimming took 5 bases from V and 9 from J; bases not matched to a gene: 4. The CDR3 has 13 residues. The CDR3 reads CASSPGTSAEQFF. The CDR3 nucleotides are TGTGCCAGCAGTCCCGGGACTAGCGCTGAGCAGTTCTTC.

This chain joins TRBV6-4 and TRBJ2-1; 7 bases line up with TRBD1. The germline V gene encodes CDR1 MRHNA and CDR2 SNTAGT. With 5 bases clipped from V and 4 bases from J, the junction kept 11 bases outside the gene matches. The CDR3 is 16 residues long. The CDR3 spells CASSPGPGQTYNEQFF. CDR3 DNA: TGTGCCAGCAGTCCAGGACCGGGACAGACATACAATGAGCAGTTCTTC.

The chain combines TRBV6-5 with TRBJ1-1; 7 nucleotides match TRBD1. The ends lost 2 bases at V and 3 bases at J; junction bases unmatched: 3. CDR3 length: 14 residues. CDR1 is MNHEY and CDR2 is SVGAGI in the germline V gene. The CDR3, as DNA: TGTGCCAGCAGTTACCGCAGGGGGGACACTGAAGCTTTCTTT. Its protein is CASSYRRGDTEAFF.

The chain links TRBV6-4 to TRBJ2-3; D gene ambiguous. Germline V CDR1 and CDR2: MRHNA, SNTAGT. CDR3 length equals 15 residues. V lost 0 bases to trimming and J lost 0 bases, with 7 bases between them. The DNA of the CDR3 is TGTGCCAGCAGTGACTCCGTCGGTAGCACAGATACGCAGTATTTT. Encoded protein: CASSDSVGSTDTQYF.

This rearrangement joins TRBV19 to TRBJ2-3, with TRBD2 matching 10 bases. With 2 bases clipped from V and 0 bases from J, the junction kept 14 bases outside the gene matches. The CDR3 is made up of 20 amino acids. Per germline, CDR1 LNHDA and CDR2 SQIVND (reference sequence). CDR3 DNA: TGTGCCAGTAGTATAAGGCTAGCGGGAGAGGAAGGGATCAGCACAGATACGCAGTATTTT. Translating it yields CASSIRLAGEEGISTDTQYF.

The chain employs TRBV5-4 and TRBJ2-2; 11 positions match TRBD2. The CDR3 is 15 residues long. The junction had 4 bases not matched to a gene; V was cut back by 4 bases and J by 5 bases. From germline, CDR1 is SGHNT and CDR2 YYREEE (reference sequence). The CDR3 nucleotides read TGTGCCAGCAGCATCGGGACTAGCGGAACCGGGGAGCTGTTTTTT. Encoded protein: CASSIGTSGTGELFF.

V and J are TRBV5-8 and TRBJ1-5; a possible D gene is TRBD1 (6 bases). The germline V and J ends were trimmed by 6 bases and 0 bases, with 16 bases remaining between them. The CDR3 spans 16 residues. Germline CDR1 is SGHTS and CDR2 is YDEGEE. CDR3 nucleotide sequence: TGTGCCAGCACCGCCGGGACATACCTTAGCAATCAGCCCCAGCATTTT. Translation gives CASTAGTYLSNQPQHF.

This chain connects TRBV7-6 to TRBJ2-1; D unresolved. Looked up from germline, CDR1 is SGHVS and CDR2 is FNYEAQ. The CDR3 covers 14 residues. V shed 5 bases and J shed 7 bases, with 15 bases lying between them. This CDR3 is CASSNRASENEQFF. DNA for the CDR3: TGTGCCAGCAGCAACCGGGCTAGTGAGAATGAGCAGTTCTTC. Full variable domain (rest looked up from reference TRBV7-6 and TRBJ2-1): GAGVSQSPRYKVTKRGQDVALRCDPISGHVSLYWYRQALGQGPEFLTYFNYEAQQDKSGLPNDRFSAERPEGSISTLTIQRTEQRDSAMYRCASSNRASENEQFFGPGTRLTVL.

CDR3: CASSFRLAGVSGANVLTF. The CDR3 DNA is TGTGCCAGCAGCTTTCGACTAGCGGGAGTCTCTGGGGCCAACGTCCTGACTTTC. J is TRBJ2-6 and V is TRBV7-3, with 12 positions matching TRBD2. Germline V gene lookup returns CDR1 SGHTA and CDR2 FQGTGA. V gave up 3 bases and J gave up 0 bases; unmatched junction bases: 3. This CDR3 region has 18 residues.

The chain combines TRBV9 with TRBJ2-4, with D unclear. The germline V and J ends were trimmed by 0 bases and 0 bases, with 7 bases remaining between them. The CDR3 covers 15 residues. Germline values: CDR1 SGDLS, CDR2 YYNGEE. The CDR3 sequence is CASSVGKKAKNIQYF. The DNA for the CDR3 is TGTGCCAGCAGCGTAGGGAAGAAAGCCAAAAACATTCAGTACTTC.

This chain uses TRBV9 with TRBJ2-7; unclear D gene. The V gene's germline CDR1 is SGDLS and CDR2 YYNGEE. CDR3 length equals 14 residues. Trimming removed 4 bases at V and 6 bases at J, with 17 bases between. CDR3 residues: CASSPRTRFSEQYF. The CDR3 coding sequence is TGTGCCAGCAGCCCCAGGACGAGGTTCTCCGAGCAGTACTTC.

The CDR3 spells CASSRQGMTLSEAFF. CDR3 coding DNA: TGTGCCAGCAGCAGACAGGGTATGACGCTATCTGAAGCTTTCTTT. The chain combines TRBV28 with TRBJ1-1; 7 bases line up with TRBD1. The V and J ends lost 6 bases and 6 bases, in that order; junction bases with no gene match: 13. Germline-derived CDR1 and CDR2 are MDHEN and SYDVKM. The CDR3 is 15 residues long. The full variable domain, rest sourced from reference TRBV28 and TRBJ1-1, is DVKVTQSSRYLVKRTGEKVFLECVQDMDHENMFWYRQDPGLGLRLIYFSYDVKMKEKGDIPEGYSVSREKKERFSLILESASTNQTSMYLCASSRQGMTLSEAFFGQGTRLTVV.

The rearrangement joins TRBV28 to TRBJ1-1; no reliable D call. CDR1 and CDR2 (germline): MDHEN, SYDVKM. Trimming removed 4 bases at V and 1 base at J, with 1 base between. The CDR3 sequence is 11 residues long. This chain's CDR3 is CASSSNTEAFF. The CDR3 DNA reads as TGTGCCAGCAGTTCGAACACTGAAGCTTTCTTT.

This CDR3 is CASSLGRAGGNNEQFF. CDR3 nucleotide sequence: TGTGCCAGCAGCTTAGGGAGGGCGGGAGGGAACAATGAGCAGTTCTTC. The chain is built from TRBV13 and TRBJ2-1; 9 bases agree with TRBD2. V lost 0 bases to trimming and J lost 5 bases; unmatched junction nucleotides: 5. The CDR3 extends over 16 amino acids. Per germline, CDR1 PRHDT and CDR2 FYEKMQ (reference sequence).

This clone showed up just a few times. V and J are TRBV25-1 and TRBJ2-6, with D maybe TRBD1 (6 bases). Germline CDR1 is MGHDK and CDR2 is SYGVNS. Trimming left V 10 bases short and J 1 base short, with 17 bases between. The CDR3 runs 16 residues. This CDR3 is CATEANRASGANVLTF. CDR3 DNA: TGTGCCACCGAGGCCAACAGGGCTTCTGGGGCCAACGTCCTGACTTTC.

The CDR3 loop reads CASSLGAVRREQFF. CDR3 bases: TGTGCCAGCAGCTTGGGGGCCGTTCGGAGGGAGCAGTTCTTC. This chain joins TRBV7-2 and TRBJ2-1; the D gene is possibly TRBD1 (6 bases). This CDR3 spans 14 amino acids. Trimming took off 3 bases at V and 10 bases at J, with 16 bases between the two ends. Per germline, CDR1 SGHTA and CDR2 FQGNSA.

The chain is built from TRBV18 and TRBJ2-7; the D is unclear. This CDR3 is 14 amino acids long. V lost 3 bases and J lost 4, with 13 bases in between. Germline V gene lookup returns CDR1 KGHSH and CDR2 LQKENI. In nucleotides, the CDR3 is TGTGCCAGCTCACCGCAGGCCACTCCATACGAGCAGTACTTC. Its translation: CASSPQATPYEQYF.

The chain couples TRBV7-2 to TRBJ2-7; D gene unclear. V lost 1 base and J lost 0, with 10 bases in between. CDR3 length: 15 residues. From germline, CDR1 is SGHTA and CDR2 FQGNSA. The DNA of the CDR3 is TGTGCCAGCAGCTTAGGGGCCTCAGCCTCCTACGAGCAGTACTTC. As protein: CASSLGASASYEQYF.

J is TRBJ1-1 and V is TRBV19, with D perhaps TRBD1 (5 bases). Germline V gene sequence: CDR1 LNHDA, CDR2 SQIVND (reference sequence). The CDR3 spans 15 residues. The V end was cut by 1 base, the J end by 1 base, with 10 bases between. The CDR3 region is CASSIGGWGNTEAFF. The CDR3 nucleotides read TGTGCCAGTAGTATAGGGGGCTGGGGGAACACTGAAGCTTTCTTT. Based on the CDR3 plus reference TRBV19 and TRBJ1-1, the full variable domain is DGGITQSPKYLFRKEGQNVTLSCEQNLNHDAMYWYRQDPGQGLRLIYYSQIVNDFQKGDIAEGYSVSREKKESFPLTVTSAQKNPTAFYLCASSIGGWGNTEAFFGQGTRLTVV.